This T cell receptor beta chain comes out of a study of blood T cell repertoires in COVID-19. Background on the study: Whether acute or convalescent, the COVID-19 samples came from the United States, Italy and Spain. From T cells, B-cell-depleted T cells, or PBMCs came the material, which was cDNA or gDNA.

Authors' processing steps: By means of reference gene primer amplification, nucleated cell counts were estimated. The method was immunoSEQ multiplex PCR; TCRdb's version includes in-frame clones alone and lacks a portion of them. V, J and clone size derive from that table, while D and trimming were established from the DNA sequence. The profile shows about 200,000 clones, around four fifths of them singletons. This clone occurred a few times. The CDR3 consists of 15 residues. V was clipped by 1 base and J by 4 bases, with 12 bases between them. Germline V gives CDR1 KGHDR, CDR2 SFDVKD. This TCR came from a middle-aged woman with active or convalescent COVID-19. The V and J genes are TRBV24-1 and TRBJ1-2; the D is unclear. Material for sequencing was peripheral blood. The CDR3 bases are TGTGCCACCAGTGATTTAGGAGGCAATCCCTATGGCTACACCTTC. It encodes CATSDLGGNPYGYTF.